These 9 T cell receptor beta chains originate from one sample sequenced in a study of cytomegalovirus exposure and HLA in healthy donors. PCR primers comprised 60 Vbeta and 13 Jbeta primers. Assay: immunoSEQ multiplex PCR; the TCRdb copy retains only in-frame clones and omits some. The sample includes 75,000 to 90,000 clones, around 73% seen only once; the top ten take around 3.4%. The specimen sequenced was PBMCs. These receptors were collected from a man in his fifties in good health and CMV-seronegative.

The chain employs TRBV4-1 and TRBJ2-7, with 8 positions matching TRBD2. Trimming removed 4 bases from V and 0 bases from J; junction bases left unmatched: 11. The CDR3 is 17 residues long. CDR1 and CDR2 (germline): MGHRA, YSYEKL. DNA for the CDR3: TGCGCCAGCAGCCGACTCCTCGGGCGGGGGGCCTCCTACGAGCAGTACTTC. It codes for CASSRLLGRGASYEQYF.

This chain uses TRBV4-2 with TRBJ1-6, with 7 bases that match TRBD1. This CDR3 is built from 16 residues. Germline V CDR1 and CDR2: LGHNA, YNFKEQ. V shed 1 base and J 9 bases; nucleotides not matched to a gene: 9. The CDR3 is CASSQGRDRGFSPLHF. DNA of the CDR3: TGTGCCAGCAGCCAAGGACGGGACAGAGGGTTTTCACCCCTCCACTTT.

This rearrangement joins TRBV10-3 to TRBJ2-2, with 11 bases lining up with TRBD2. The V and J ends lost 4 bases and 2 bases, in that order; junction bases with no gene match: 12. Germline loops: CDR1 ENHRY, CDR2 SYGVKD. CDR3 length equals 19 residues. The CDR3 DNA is TGTGCCATCAGTGTGGCTAGCGGGGGGATATATTCCAACACCGGGGAGCTGTTTTTT. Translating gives CAISVASGGIYSNTGELFF.

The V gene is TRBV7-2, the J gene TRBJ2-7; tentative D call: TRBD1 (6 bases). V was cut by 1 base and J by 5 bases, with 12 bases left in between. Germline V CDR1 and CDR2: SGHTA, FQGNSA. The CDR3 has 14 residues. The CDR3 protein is CASSLGAGVDEQYF. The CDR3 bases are TGTGCCAGCAGCTTAGGAGCAGGGGTGGACGAGCAGTACTTC.

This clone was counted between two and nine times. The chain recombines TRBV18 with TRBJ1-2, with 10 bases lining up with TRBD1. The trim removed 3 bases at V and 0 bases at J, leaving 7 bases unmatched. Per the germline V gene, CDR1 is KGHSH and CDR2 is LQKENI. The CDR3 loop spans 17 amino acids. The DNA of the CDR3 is TGTGCCAGCTCACCGACGACAGGGGGCCCATCTAACTATGGCTACACCTTC. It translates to CASSPTTGGPSNYGYTF.

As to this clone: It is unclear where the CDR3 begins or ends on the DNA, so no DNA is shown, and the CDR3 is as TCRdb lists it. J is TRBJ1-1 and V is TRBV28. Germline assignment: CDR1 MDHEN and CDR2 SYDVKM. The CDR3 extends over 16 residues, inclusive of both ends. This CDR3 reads CASSFLAVEVNTEAFF.

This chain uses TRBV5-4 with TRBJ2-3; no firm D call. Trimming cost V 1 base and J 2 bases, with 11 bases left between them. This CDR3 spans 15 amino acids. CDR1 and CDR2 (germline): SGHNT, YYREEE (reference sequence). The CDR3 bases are TGTGCCAGCAGCTTGCTGACACCCACCACAGATACGCAGTATTTT. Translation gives CASSLLTPTTDTQYF.

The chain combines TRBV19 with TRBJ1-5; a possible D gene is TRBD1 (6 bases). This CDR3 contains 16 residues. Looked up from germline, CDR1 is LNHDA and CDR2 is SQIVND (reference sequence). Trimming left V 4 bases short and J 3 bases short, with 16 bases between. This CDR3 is CASSTTGTLPNQPQHF. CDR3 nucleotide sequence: TGTGCCAGTAGTACCACCGGGACACTCCCCAATCAGCCCCAGCATTTT.

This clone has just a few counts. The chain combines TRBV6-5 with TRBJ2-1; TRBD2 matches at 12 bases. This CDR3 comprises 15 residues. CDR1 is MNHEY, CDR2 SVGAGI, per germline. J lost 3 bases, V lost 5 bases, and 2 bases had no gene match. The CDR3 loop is CASSKGLAGYNEQFF. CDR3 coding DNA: TGTGCCAGCAGTAAGGGACTAGCGGGCTACAATGAGCAGTTCTTC.